This T cell receptor (beta chain) was observed in a study of T cell repertoires in cytomegalovirus infection. Across the study: An indication of both CMV infection and matching HLA type came from public TCR beta signatures. Study outcomes and limitations: Dominating the ex vivo response were TCR beta clonotypes that were CMV-specific and HLA-C-restricted.

TCRdb re-derived calls from the reads in MiXCR, one entry per CDR3 protein. The table shows about 250,000 distinct CDR3 sequences, with approximately 7% occurring only once. V was pared by 3 bases and J by 4 bases, with 7 bases between. The CDR3 extends over 13 amino acids. CDR1 and CDR2 from the germline V gene are ENHRY and SYGVKD. The table lists this clonotype with many counts. Its antigen is unknown. V is TRBV10-3 and J is TRBJ2-1; no firm D call. This clonotype was sampled from a human donor in good health (CMV status not recorded). Some clones in this sample may be carry-over from other donors' samples. Sequenced sample: PBMCs. CDR3 sequence (DNA): TGTGCCATCAGTGATGGAGCTTACAATGAGCAGTTCTTC. Translated, it gives CAISDGAYNEQFF.